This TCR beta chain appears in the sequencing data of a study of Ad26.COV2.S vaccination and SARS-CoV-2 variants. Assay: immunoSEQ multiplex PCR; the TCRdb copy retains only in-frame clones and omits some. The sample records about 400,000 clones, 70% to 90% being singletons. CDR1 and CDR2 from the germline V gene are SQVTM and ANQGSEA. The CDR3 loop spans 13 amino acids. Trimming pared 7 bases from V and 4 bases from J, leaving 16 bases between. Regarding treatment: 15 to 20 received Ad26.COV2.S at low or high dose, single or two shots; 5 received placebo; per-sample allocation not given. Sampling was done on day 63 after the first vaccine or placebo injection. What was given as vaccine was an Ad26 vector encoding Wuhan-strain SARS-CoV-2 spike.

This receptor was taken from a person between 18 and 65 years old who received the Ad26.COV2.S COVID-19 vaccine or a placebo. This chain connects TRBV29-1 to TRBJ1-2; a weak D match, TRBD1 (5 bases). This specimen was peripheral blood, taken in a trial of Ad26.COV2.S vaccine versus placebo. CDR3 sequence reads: CSARDGARYGYTF. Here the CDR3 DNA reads TGCAGCGCTAGGGACGGTGCCCGCTATGGCTACACCTTC.